This T cell receptor (beta chain) was found in a study of cytomegalovirus exposure and HLA in healthy donors. Study outcomes and limitations: Specific recognition of CMV antigens was confirmed in vitro for a few chains (all CMV-associated). Diagnosis of cytomegalovirus status made by the classifier reportedly showed high specificity and sensitivity. Investigators reported under 200 TCR beta chains as tied to cytomegalovirus. Subsequent analysis of the 120 or so validation repertoires found a tendency for first-cohort TCR clusters to co-occur.

The CDR3 consists of 13 residues. Germline V CDR1 and CDR2: SQVTM, ANQGSEA. The V gene lost 8 bases and the J gene lost 1 base, with 13 bases spanning the gap. About this clone itself: Its antigen is unknown.

Assay: immunoSEQ multiplex PCR; the TCRdb copy retains only in-frame clones and omits some. The repertoire holds over 100,000 clones, with approximately 87% as singletons. The chain recombines TRBV29-1 with TRBJ2-3; D not resolved. The sequence derives from a woman aged 18-35 years in good health and CMV-seropositive. What was sequenced was PBMCs. CDR3 region: CSFSPVGTDTQYF. The CDR3 DNA follows: TGCAGCTTTAGCCCAGTTGGCACAGATACGCAGTATTTT.